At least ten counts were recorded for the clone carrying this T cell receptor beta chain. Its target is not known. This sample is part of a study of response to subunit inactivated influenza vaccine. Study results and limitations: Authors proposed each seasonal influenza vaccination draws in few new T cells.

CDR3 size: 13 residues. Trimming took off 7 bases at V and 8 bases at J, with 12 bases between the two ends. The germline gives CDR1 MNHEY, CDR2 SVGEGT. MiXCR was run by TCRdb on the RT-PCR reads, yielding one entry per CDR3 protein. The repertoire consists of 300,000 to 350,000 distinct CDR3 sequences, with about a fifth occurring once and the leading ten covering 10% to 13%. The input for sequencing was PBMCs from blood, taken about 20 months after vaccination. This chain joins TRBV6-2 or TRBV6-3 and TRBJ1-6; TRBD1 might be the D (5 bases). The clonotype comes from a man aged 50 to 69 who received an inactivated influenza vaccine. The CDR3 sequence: CASKWDADSPLHF. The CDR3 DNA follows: TGTGCCAGCAAGTGGGACGCAGATTCACCCCTCCACTTT.